This T cell receptor beta chain was captured in a study of blood T cell repertoires in COVID-19. Overall study context: Samples representing acute and convalescent COVID-19 were sourced from the United States, Italy and Spain. T cells, B-cell-depleted T cells, or PBMCs supplied cDNA or gDNA.

Authors' analysis steps: Estimation of nucleated cell counts relied on the amplification of reference gene primers. Sequenced by immunoSEQ multiplex PCR; TCRdb stores in-frame clones only, minus some. The V and J calls and clone size come from that table; D and trimming were worked out from the DNA. The sample includes some 90,000 clones, approximately 87% of them seen just once. The V end lost 0 bases, the J end lost 0 bases, and 9 bases lay between the germline ends. CDR3 length equals 16 residues. In germline, CDR1 is MNHEY, CDR2 SVGAGI. The source is a human donor in a cohort sampled during active COVID-19. Sequences were obtained from peripheral blood. The rearrangement uses TRBV6-5 and TRBJ1-5; tentatively, D is TRBD1 (6 bases). CDR3 protein: CASSYSYRASNQPQHF. The CDR3 DNA sequence: TGTGCCAGCAGTTACTCGTACAGGGCTAGCAATCAGCCCCAGCATTTT.